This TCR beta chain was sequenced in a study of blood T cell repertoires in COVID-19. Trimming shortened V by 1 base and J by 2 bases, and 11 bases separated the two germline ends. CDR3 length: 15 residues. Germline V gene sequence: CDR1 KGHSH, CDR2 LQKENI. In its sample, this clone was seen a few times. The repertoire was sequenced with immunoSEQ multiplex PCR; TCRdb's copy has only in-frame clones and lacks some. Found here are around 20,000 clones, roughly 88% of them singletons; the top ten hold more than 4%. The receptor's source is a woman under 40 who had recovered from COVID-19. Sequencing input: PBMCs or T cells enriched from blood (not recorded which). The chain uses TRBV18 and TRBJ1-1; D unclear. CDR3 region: CASSPLPQDNTEAFF. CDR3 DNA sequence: TGTGCCAGCTCACCACTACCTCAGGATAACACTGAAGCTTTCTTT.